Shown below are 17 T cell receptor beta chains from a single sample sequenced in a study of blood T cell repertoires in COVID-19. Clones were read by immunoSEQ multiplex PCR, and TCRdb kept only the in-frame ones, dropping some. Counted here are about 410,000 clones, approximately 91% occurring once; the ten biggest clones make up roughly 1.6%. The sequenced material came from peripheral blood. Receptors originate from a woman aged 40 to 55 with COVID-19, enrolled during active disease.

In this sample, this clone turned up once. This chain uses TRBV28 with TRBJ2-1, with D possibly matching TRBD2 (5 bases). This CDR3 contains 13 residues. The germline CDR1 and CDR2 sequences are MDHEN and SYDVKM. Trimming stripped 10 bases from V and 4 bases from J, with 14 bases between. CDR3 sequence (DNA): TGTGCCACCCTAGTCGGCGGGTACAATGAGCAGTTCTTC. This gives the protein CATLVGGYNEQFF.

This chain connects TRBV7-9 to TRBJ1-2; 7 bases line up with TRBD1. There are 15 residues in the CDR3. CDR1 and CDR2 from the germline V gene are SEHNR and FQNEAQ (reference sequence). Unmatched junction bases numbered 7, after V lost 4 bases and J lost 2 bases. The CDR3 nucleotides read TGTGCCAGCAGCTCGCCGGGACAGACAAACTATGGCTACACCTTC. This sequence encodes CASSSPGQTNYGYTF.

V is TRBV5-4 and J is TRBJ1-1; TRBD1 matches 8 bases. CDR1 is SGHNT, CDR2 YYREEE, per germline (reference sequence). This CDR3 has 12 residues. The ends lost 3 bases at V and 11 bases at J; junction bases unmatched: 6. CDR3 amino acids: CASSSQTGEAFF. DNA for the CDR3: TGTGCCAGCAGCTCCCAGACAGGGGAGGCTTTCTTT.

The CDR3 sequence: CASSQRVPSRTGGYETQYF. As DNA, the CDR3 is TGTGCCAGCAGCCAGAGGGTCCCATCGCGGACAGGGGGCTACGAGACCCAGTACTTC. This chain uses TRBV3-1 (or the pseudogene TRBV3-2) with TRBJ2-5; 11 positions agree with TRBD1. Germline CDR1 is LGHDT and CDR2 is YNNKEL (reference sequence). The CDR3 covers 19 residues. The ends lost 3 bases at V and 5 bases at J; junction bases unmatched: 17.

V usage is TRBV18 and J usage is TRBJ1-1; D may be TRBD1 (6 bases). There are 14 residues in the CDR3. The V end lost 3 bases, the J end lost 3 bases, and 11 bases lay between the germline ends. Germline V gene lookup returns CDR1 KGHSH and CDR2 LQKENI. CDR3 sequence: CASSPLRGHTEAFF. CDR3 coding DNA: TGTGCCAGCTCACCGCTCAGGGGTCACACTGAAGCTTTCTTT.

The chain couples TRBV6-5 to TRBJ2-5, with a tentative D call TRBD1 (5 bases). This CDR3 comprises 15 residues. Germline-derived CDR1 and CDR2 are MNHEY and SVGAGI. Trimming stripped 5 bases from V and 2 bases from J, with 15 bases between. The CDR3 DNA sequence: TGTGCCAGCAGTCCAGGGTTTTCGAGTCAAGAGACCCAGTACTTC. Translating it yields CASSPGFSSQETQYF.

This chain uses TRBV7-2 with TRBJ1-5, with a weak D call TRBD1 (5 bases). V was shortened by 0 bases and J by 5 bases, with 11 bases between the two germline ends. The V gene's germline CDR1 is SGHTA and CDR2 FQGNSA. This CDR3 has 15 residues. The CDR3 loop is CASSLAGGGDQPQHF. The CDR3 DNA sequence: TGTGCCAGCAGCTTAGCCGGGGGAGGAGATCAGCCCCAGCATTTT.

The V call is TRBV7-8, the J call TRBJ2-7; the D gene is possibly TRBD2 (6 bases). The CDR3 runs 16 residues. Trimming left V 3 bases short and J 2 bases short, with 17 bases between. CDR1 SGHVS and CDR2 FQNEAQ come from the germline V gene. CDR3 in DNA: TGTGCCAGCAGCTTCGCCGGGACTCCGCTCACCTACGAGCAGTACTTC. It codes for CASSFAGTPLTYEQYF.

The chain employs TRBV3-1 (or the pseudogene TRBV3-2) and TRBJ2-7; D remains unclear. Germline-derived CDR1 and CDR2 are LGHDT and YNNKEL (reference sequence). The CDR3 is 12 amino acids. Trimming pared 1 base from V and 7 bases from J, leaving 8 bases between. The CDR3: CASSQGATEQYF. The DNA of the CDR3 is TGTGCCAGCAGCCAAGGGGCCACGGAGCAGTACTTC.

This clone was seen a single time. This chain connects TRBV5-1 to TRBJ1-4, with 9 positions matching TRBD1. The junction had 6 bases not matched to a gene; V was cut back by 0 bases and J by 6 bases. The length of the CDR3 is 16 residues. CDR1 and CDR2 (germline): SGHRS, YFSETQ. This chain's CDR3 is CASSLEGTGLYEKLFF. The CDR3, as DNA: TGCGCCAGCAGCTTGGAGGGGACAGGGTTGTATGAAAAACTGTTTTTT. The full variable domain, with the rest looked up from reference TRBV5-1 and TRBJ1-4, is KAGVTQTPRYLIKTRGQQVTLSCSPISGHRSVSWYQQTPGQGLQFLFEYFSETQRNKGNFPGRFSGRQFSNSRSEMNVSTLELGDSALYLCASSLEGTGLYEKLFFGSGTQLSVL.

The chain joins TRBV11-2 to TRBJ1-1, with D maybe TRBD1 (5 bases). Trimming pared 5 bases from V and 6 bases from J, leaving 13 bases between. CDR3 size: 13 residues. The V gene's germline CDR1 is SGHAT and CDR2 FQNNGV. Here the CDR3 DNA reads TGTGCCAGCAGCCCCCTTACGACAGCTGAAGCTTTCTTT. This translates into CASSPLTTAEAFF.

The CDR3 nucleotides are TGTGCCAGCAGCCGACAGGGGGTCGGGGCTAATGAAAAACTGTTTTTT. It encodes CASSRQGVGANEKLFF. This chain joins TRBV11-2 and TRBJ1-4; TRBD1 aligns across 9 bases. V dropped 5 bases and J dropped 3; count of bases not matched to a gene: 7. Looked up from germline, CDR1 is SGHAT and CDR2 is FQNNGV. CDR3 length equals 16 residues.

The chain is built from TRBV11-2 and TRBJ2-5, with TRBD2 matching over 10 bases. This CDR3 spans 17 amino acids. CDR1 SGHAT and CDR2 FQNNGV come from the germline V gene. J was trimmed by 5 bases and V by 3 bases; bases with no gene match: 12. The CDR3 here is CASSFRPSGSREETQYF. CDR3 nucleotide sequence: TGTGCCAGCAGCTTTCGGCCTAGCGGGAGTAGGGAGGAGACCCAGTACTTC.

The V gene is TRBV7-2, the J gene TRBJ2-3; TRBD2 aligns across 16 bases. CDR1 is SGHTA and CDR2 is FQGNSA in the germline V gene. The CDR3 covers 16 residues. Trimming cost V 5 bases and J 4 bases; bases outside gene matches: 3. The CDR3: CASSLGTSGRADTQYF. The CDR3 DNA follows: TGTGCCAGCAGCCTGGGGACTAGCGGGAGGGCAGATACGCAGTATTTT.

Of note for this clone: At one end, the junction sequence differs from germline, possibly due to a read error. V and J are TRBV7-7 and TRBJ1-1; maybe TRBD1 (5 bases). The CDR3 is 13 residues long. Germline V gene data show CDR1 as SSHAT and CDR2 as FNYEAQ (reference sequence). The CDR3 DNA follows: TGTGCTAGCAGCTTAAAGGAGGGGACTGAAGCTTTCTTT. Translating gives CASSLKEGTEAFF. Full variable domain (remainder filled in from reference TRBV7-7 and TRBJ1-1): GAGVSQSPRYKVTKRGQDVTLRCDPISSHATLYWYQQALGQGPEFLTYFNYEAQPDKSGLPSDRFSAERPEGSISTLTIQRTEQRDSAMYRCASSLKEGTEAFFGQGTRLTVV.

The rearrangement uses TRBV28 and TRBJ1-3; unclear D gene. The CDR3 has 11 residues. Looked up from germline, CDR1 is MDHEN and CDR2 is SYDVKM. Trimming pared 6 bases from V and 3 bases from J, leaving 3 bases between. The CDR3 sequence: CASRLGNTIYF. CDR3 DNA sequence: TGTGCCAGCAGACTTGGAAACACCATATATTTT.

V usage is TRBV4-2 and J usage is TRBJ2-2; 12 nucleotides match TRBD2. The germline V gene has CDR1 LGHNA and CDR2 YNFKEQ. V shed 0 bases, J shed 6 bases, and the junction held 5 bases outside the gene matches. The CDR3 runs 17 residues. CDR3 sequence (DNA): TGTGCCAGCAGCCAAGATCTAGCTAGCGGGGGGGCCGGGGAGCTGTTTTTT. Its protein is CASSQDLASGGAGELFF.